This section outlines one T cell receptor beta chain sequence together with its context. These data are taken from a study of T cells in Graves' hyperthyroidism and ophthalmopathy. Exclusion followed for patients with uncontrolled infection, other autoimmune disease, pregnancy or lactation. The germline gives CDR1 MNHNS, CDR2 SASEGT. V lost 5 bases and J lost 4; bases outside the gene matches: 15. This CDR3 spans 19 amino acids. RNA transcripts provided the source from which TCR beta CDR3 regions were amplified. The HTBI primer set was used in a first-round RT-PCR of the TCR CDR3. Using its own MiXCR run on the multiplex PCR reads, TCRdb lists one record per CDR3 protein. The sample lists some 560,000 distinct CDR3 sequences, around 14% occurring once.

The receptor's source is a woman between 25 and 40 years old with Graves' hyperthyroidism. The chain recombines TRBV6-1 with TRBJ2-3, with 13 bases that match TRBD2. Sequencing was done on a sample of blood. The CDR3 protein is CASSRTSGRGWVFADTQYF. The DNA for the CDR3 is TGTGCCAGCAGTCGGACTAGCGGGAGAGGCTGGGTTTTCGCAGATACGCAGTATTTT.